A selection of T cell receptor beta chains follows, all from one sample in a study of blood T cell repertoires in COVID-19. Clones were read by immunoSEQ multiplex PCR, and TCRdb kept only the in-frame ones, dropping some. The sample lists 30,000 to 40,000 clones, over 75% seen once, with almost 35% in the top ten. Material: peripheral blood. These receptors all come from a man aged 70 or older with active COVID-19. CDR3s include the opening cysteine and the closing phenylalanine or tryptophan. A D gene is named only where the DNA matches it firmly. A clone size is listed for some rows: how often the clone was seen (once, few, many), or a class if it is expanded.

abundance	j_gene	v_gene	d_gene	CDR3aa	CDR3nt
-	TRBJ2-2	TRBV19	TRBD2	CASSILAGVGPGELFF	TGTGCCAGTAGTATACTAGCGGGAGTGGGGCCCGGGGAGCTGTTTTTT
-	TRBJ2-7	TRBV4-3	TRBD2	CASSQATSGRYEQYF	TGCGCCAGCAGCCAAGCTACTAGCGGGAGGTACGAGCAGTACTTC
few	TRBJ2-7	TRBV4-1	-	CASSQTQGYSYEQYF	TGCGCCAGCAGCCAAACCCAGGGGTACTCCTACGAGCAGTACTTC
once	TRBJ2-1	TRBV3-1/TRBV3-2	TRBD2	CASSQIGTSGHNEQFF	TGTGCCAGCAGCCAAATCGGGACTAGCGGCCACAATGAGCAGTTCTTC
-	TRBJ1-1	TRBV5-6	TRBD1	CASSLGTGQGVRKAFF	TGTGCCAGCAGCTTGGGAACAGGACAGGGGGTTCGAAAGGCTTTCTTT
-	TRBJ1-2	TRBV28	-	CASSPPGFGYTF	TGTGCCAGCAGTCCCCCAGGGTTCGGCTACACCTTC
-	TRBJ2-7	TRBV27	-	CASSLSGSSYEQYF	TGTGCCAGCAGTTTATCGGGCAGTTCCTACGAGCAGTACTTC
-	TRBJ1-4	TRBV18	TRBD1	CASNRGLNEKLFF	TGTGCCAGCAACAGGGGGCTAAATGAAAAACTGTTTTTT
-	TRBJ2-7	TRBV6-2/TRBV6-3	TRBD1	CASSPFPGQGIYEQYF	TGTGCCAGCAGCCCCTTCCCGGGACAGGGGATCTACGAGCAGTACTTC
-	TRBJ2-3	TRBV5-1	TRBD2	CASSLHPSGGEADTQYF	TGCGCCAGCAGCTTGCACCCTAGCGGGGGAGAGGCAGATACGCAGTATTTT
few	TRBJ1-6	TRBV6-2/TRBV6-3	-	CASSYETPNSPLHF	TGTGCCAGCAGTTATGAGACACCGAATTCACCCCTCCACTTT
-	TRBJ2-3	TRBV10-3	-	CAISRQEVDTQYF	TGTGCCATCAGTAGACAGGAGGTAGATACGCAGTATTTT
-	TRBJ2-1	TRBV7-7	TRBD1	CASSLGRQGAAEQFF	TGTGCTAGCAGCTTAGGGCGGCAGGGGGCCGCTGAGCAGTTCTTC
-	TRBJ2-7	TRBV25-1	-	CASRQGFSPYEQYF	TGTGCCAGCAGACAGGGATTTTCGCCCTACGAGCAGTACTTC
-	TRBJ2-4	TRBV4-2	-	CASSHSSPGHLAKNIQYF	TGTGCCAGCAGCCATAGTTCCCCGGGACATCTAGCCAAAAACATTCAGTACTTC
-	TRBJ1-4	TRBV6-2/TRBV6-3	TRBD1	CASSGQAANEKLFF	TGTGCCAGCAGCGGACAGGCGGCGAATGAAAAACTGTTTTTT
-	TRBJ1-5	TRBV6-6	-	CASSYGGRNSGQPQHF	TGTGCCAGCAGTTACGGAGGGAGGAATTCGGGCCAGCCCCAGCATTTT
-	TRBJ1-1	TRBV7-9	TRBD1	CASSRWTGKNTEAFF	TGTGCCAGCAGCCGCTGGACAGGGAAGAACACTGAAGCTTTCTTT
-	TRBJ1-1	TRBV3-1/TRBV3-2	-	CASSQGGPGNTEAFF	TGTGCCAGCAGCCAAGGAGGGCCCGGGAACACTGAAGCTTTCTTT